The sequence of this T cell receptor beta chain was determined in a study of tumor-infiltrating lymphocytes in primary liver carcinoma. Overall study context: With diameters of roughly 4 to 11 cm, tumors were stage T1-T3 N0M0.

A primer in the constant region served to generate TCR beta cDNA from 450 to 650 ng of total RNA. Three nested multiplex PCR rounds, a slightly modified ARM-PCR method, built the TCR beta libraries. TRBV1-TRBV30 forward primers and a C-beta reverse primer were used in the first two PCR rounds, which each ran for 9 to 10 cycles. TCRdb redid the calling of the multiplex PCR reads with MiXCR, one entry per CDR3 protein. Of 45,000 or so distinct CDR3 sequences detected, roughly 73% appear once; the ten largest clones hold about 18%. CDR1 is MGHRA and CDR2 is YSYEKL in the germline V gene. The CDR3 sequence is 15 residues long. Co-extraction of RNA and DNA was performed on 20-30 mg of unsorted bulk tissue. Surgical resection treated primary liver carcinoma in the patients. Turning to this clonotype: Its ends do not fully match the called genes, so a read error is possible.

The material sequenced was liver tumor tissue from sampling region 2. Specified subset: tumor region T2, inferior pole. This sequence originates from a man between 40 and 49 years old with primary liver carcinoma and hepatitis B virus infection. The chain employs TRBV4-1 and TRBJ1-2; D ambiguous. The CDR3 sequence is CASGQSTGLNYGCTF. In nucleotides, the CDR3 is TGCGCCAGCGGCCAGTCCACTGGACTCAACTATGGCTGCACCTTC.